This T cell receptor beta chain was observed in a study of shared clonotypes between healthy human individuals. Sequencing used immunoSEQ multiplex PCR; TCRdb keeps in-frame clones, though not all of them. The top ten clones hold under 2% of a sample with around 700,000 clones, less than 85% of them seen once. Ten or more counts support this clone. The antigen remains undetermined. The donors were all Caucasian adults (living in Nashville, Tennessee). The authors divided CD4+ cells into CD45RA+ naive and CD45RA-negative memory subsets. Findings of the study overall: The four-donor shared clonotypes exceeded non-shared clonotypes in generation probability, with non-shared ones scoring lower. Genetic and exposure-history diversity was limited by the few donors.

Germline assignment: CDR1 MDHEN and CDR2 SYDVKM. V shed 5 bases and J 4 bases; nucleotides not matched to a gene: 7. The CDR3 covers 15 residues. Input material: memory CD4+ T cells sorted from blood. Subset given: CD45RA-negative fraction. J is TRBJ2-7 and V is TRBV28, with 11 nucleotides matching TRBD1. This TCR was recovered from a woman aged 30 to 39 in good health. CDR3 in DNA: TGTGCCAGCAGTCCTCCCGGGACAGGGGGGTACGAGCAGTACTTC. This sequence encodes CASSPPGTGGYEQYF.